The clone carrying this T cell receptor (beta chain) was observed a few times. 60 Vbeta and 13 Jbeta primers were used in PCR. Libraries were prepared by immunoSEQ multiplex PCR; TCRdb keeps only in-frame clonotypes and omits some of them. The profile covers 90,000 or so clones, with about 69% appearing a single time and 16% taken by the ten largest. Trimming stripped 8 bases from V and 6 bases from J, with 17 bases between. The CDR3 has 14 amino acids. Germline V gene lookup returns CDR1 MDHEN and CDR2 SYDVKM. This record comes from a study of cytomegalovirus exposure and HLA in healthy donors. The receptor was derived from a woman younger than 30 in good health and CMV-seropositive. Sequencing used PBMCs. V and J are TRBV28 and TRBJ1-5; D might be TRBD1 (5 bases). The CDR3 DNA reads TGTGCCAGCTCCTCCGCAGGGTCGGGTCAGCCCCAGCATTTT. Its protein is CASSSAGSGQPQHF. The whole variable domain, remainder taken from reference TRBV28 and TRBJ1-5, is DVKVTQSSRYLVKRTGEKVFLECVQDMDHENMFWYRQDPGLGLRLIYFSYDVKMKEKGDIPEGYSVSREKKERFSLILESASTNQTSMYLCASSSAGSGQPQHFGDGTRLSIL.